This T cell receptor beta chain was identified during a study of blood T cell repertoires in COVID-19 (dated by TCRdb to about 2020). In the study overall: The collaborator samples originated in the United States, Italy and Spain and spanned the acute and convalescent phases of COVID-19. HLA class I and class II types, where available, came from metadata supplied by the sample provider rather than from assay-based typing. The repertoires were made available in a free public database intended to serve as a resource for research on the immune response to SARS-CoV-2. The material from the prospective study consisted of cDNA or gDNA derived from T cells, B-cell-depleted T cells, or PBMCs. The sample metadata nearly always contained a de-identified subject ID, COVID-19 status, age in years and sex. Deeply sampled blood TCRbeta repertoires from subjects exposed to, actively infected with, or recovered from COVID-19 were included in the dataset. Samples came from the ongoing ImmuneRACE study (first 160 participants) plus 1,254 subjects from 6 global collaborators.

The collaborating institutions used their own protocols to collect whole blood in K2EDTA tubes. Collaborator samples were shipped for TCRbeta analysis as frozen whole blood, isolated PBMCs, or DNA extracted from either sample type. Study-level results and caveats: How much clinical and demographic metadata was included differed by source and by participant, and the metadata was provided uncurated.

CDR1 SGDLS and CDR2 YYNGEE were looked up in the germline V gene. From cysteine to phenylalanine, the CDR3 is 15 amino acids long. The CDR3 DNA has 45 bases and is translated from base 1. V loses 3 bases of germline sequence and J loses 7 bases, and the interval between the two ends is 14 bases. TCRbeta CDR3 regions were amplified from genomic DNA by means of the immunoSEQ Assay, a bias-controlled multiplex PCR. As for the authors' bioinformatics: Nucleated cell counts per sample were estimated from amplification of reference gene primers within the assay. To quantify the absolute abundance of each unique TCRbeta CDR3 rearrangement, sequence reads were collapsed and filtered. For each sample, productive Simpson clonality was calculated as the square root of Simpson's diversity index across productive rearrangements. TCRdb limited this immuneACCESS table to in-frame rearrangements with V and J called. A share of clones is missing; checked studies link under half to unresolved V genes, and the rest is unexplained. The DNA gave D and trimming, while V, J and clone size come from that table. Within this sample are 210,000 or so clones, with approximately 78% of them counted one time only. The top ten constitute roughly 2.8% of the sample.

This clone occurred a few times. No cognate antigen has been identified for it. The input lacks base qualities; no much larger clone sits a single base away. The clonotype was recovered from a woman aged 80 or over with active or convalescent COVID-19. The V and J genes are TRBV9 and TRBJ1-6; TRBD1 could be the D gene, as 5 bases match. Sequenced material: peripheral blood. The CDR3 corresponds to CASSALGVRNSPLHF. The DNA reads TGTGCCAGCAGCGCCCTAGGGGTCCGGAATTCACCCCTCCACTTT.